This T cell receptor beta chain was sequenced for a study of neurological immune-mediated disorders. Findings and caveats of the study: The greatest TCR clonal expansion occurred in HTLV-1-associated myelopathy and the least in multiple sclerosis, which fell below healthy controls.

TCRdb ran MiXCR on the 5' RACE reads and lists one entry per CDR3 protein. Altogether more than 20,000 distinct CDR3 sequences are present, 13% being singletons, with the ten largest covering 5.5%. The time point is: technical triplicate 1. Germline CDR1 reads LNHDA; CDR2 reads SQIVND (reference sequence). The CDR3 is 12 amino acids. V lost 7 bases and J lost 7, with 13 bases in between. This clonotype has at least ten counts. Its antigen is currently unknown. This receptor was obtained from a female donor with HTLV-1-associated myelopathy (HAM/TSP). The chain carries TRBV19 and TRBJ1-1; D unclear. Sequenced sample: CD4+ T cells from blood. The DNA of the CDR3 is TGTGCCAGTAATTCAAGAACAGTTGAAGCTTTCTTT. This codes for CASNSRTVEAFF.